Given below is one T cell receptor (beta chain) in context. Its target is unknown. These data originate in a study of blood T cells in healthy people across ages. Overall study findings and caveats: In the absence of known donor CMV status, changes in expanded clonotypes were possibly confounded. Naive and antigen-experienced cells were not separated, limiting conclusive comparison.

J was trimmed by 3 bases and V by 7 bases; bases with no gene match: 3. This CDR3 is 13 amino acids long. Germline assignment: CDR1 SNHLY and CDR2 FYNNEI. Using a J-beta primer mix together with a sample-barcoded 5' primer, a second PCR was run for roughly 6 to 11 cycles. The study obtained at least 2.5 million CDR3-containing paired-end reads from every sample. TCRdb itself ran the 5' RACE reads through MiXCR, one entry per CDR3 protein. The table includes over a million distinct CDR3 sequences, around 55% detected once. What was sequenced was blood. The chain uses TRBV2 and TRBJ2-1; 7 bases match TRBD1. The source of this sequence is a young man in good health. DNA of the CDR3: TGTGCCAGCAAAGACAGGGACTACAATGAGCAGTTCTTC. This translates into CASKDRDYNEQFF.